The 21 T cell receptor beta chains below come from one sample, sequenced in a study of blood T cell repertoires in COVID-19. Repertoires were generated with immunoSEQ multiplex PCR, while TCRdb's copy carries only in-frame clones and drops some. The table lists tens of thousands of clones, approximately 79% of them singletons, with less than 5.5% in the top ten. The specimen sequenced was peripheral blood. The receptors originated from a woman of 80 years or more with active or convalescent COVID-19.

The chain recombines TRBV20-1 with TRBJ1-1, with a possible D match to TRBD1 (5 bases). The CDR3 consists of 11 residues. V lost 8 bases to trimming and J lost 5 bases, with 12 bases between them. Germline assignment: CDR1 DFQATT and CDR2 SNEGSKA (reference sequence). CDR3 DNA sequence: TGCAGTACCCCAGGGCCAACTGAAGCTTTCTTT. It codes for CSTPGPTEAFF.

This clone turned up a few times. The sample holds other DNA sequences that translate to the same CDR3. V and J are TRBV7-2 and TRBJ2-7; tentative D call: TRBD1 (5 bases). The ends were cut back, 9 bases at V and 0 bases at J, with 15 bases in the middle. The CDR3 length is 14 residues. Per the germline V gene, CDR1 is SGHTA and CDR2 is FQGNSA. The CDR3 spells CASSLGPSSYEQYF. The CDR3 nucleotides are TGTGCCAGTTCACTGGGGCCGAGCTCCTACGAGCAGTACTTC.

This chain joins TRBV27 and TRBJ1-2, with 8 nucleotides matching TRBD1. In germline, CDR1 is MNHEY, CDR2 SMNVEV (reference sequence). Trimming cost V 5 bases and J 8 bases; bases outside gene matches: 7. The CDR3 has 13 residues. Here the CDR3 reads CASSPQGAVGYTF. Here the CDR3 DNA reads TGTGCCAGCAGTCCCCAGGGGGCGGTGGGCTACACCTTC.

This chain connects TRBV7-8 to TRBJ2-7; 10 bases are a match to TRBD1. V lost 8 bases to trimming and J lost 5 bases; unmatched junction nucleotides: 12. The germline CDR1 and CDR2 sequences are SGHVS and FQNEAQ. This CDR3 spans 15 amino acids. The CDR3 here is CASGQPGQGTNEQYF. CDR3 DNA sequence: TGTGCCAGCGGCCAACCGGGACAGGGGACCAACGAGCAGTACTTC.

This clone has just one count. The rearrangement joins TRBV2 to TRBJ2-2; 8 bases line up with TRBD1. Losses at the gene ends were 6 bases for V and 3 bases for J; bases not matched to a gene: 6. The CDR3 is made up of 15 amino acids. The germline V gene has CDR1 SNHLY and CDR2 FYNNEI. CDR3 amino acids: CASSTRGRDTGELFF. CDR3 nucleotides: TGTGCCAGCAGCACCAGGGGGCGGGACACCGGGGAGCTGTTTTTT.

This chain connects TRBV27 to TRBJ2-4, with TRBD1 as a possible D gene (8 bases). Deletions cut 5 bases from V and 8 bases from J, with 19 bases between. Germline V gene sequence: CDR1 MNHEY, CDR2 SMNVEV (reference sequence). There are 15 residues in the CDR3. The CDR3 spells CASSQGAGVVDIQYF. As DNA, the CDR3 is TGTGCCAGCAGTCAGGGGGCGGGAGTAGTAGACATTCAGTACTTC.

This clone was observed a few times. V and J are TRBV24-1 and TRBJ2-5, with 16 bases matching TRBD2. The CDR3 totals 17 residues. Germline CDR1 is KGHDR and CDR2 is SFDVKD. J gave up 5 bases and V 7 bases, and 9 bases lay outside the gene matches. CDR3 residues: CATSQGTSGRAGETQYF. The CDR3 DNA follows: TGTGCCACCAGCCAGGGGACTAGCGGGAGGGCCGGGGAGACCCAGTACTTC.

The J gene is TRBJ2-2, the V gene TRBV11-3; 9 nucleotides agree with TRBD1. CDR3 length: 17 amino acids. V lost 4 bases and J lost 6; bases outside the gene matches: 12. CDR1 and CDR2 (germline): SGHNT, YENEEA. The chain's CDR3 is CASSSGTGIHRPGELFF. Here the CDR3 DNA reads TGTGCCAGCAGCTCCGGGACAGGGATTCATCGACCCGGGGAGCTGTTTTTT.

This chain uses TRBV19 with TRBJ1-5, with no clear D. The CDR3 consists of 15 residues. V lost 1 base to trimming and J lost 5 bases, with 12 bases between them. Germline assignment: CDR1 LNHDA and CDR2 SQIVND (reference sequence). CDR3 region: CASSIGGGHYQPQHF. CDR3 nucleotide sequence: TGTGCCAGTAGTATAGGGGGAGGGCACTATCAGCCCCAGCATTTT.

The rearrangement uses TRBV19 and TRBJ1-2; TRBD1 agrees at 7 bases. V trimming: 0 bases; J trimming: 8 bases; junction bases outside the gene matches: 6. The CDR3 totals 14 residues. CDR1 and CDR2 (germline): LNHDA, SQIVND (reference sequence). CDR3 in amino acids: CASSIERQGGGYTF. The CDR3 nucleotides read TGTGCCAGTAGTATAGAACGACAGGGTGGAGGCTACACCTTC.

The CDR3 DNA reads as TGTGCCAGCAGTCCGACCAGGGTACGCACTGAAGCTTTCTTT. Translated, it gives CASSPTRVRTEAFF. The V gene is TRBV6-5, the J gene TRBJ1-1, with D possibly matching TRBD1 (5 bases). The germline CDR1 and CDR2 sequences are MNHEY and SVGAGI. CDR3 length: 14 residues. The V end was cut by 5 bases, the J end by 4 bases, with 14 bases between.

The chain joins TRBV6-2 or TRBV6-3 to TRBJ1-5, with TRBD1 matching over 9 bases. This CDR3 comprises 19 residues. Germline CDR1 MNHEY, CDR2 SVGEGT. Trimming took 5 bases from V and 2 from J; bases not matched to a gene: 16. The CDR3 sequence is CASSRARTGEFVGNQPQHF. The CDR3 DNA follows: TGTGCCAGCAGTAGGGCTCGGACAGGGGAATTTGTGGGCAATCAGCCCCAGCATTTT.

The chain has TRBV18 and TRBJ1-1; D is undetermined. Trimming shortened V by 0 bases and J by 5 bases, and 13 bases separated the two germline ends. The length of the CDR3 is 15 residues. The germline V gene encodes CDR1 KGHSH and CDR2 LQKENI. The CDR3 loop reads CASSPPAEGETEAFF. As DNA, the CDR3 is TGTGCCAGCTCACCACCTGCGGAGGGTGAGACTGAAGCTTTCTTT.

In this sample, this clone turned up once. The CDR3 sequence is CASSLATLYGYTF. CDR3 nucleotides: TGTGCCAGCAGCTTAGCGACACTTTATGGCTACACCTTC. This sequence joins TRBV7-2 and TRBJ1-2; D is unclear. This CDR3 spans 13 amino acids. With 0 bases removed from V and 5 bases from J, the gap between germline ends came to 7 bases. Germline V lookup: CDR1 SGHTA, CDR2 FQGNSA.

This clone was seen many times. CDR3: CASAPSGTGRKGYTF. The CDR3 DNA sequence: TGCGCCAGCGCGCCCTCGGGGACAGGAAGGAAAGGCTACACCTTC. This sequence joins TRBV5-1 and TRBJ1-2; 8 bases match TRBD1. The V segment lost 7 bases and the J segment 8 bases; nucleotides outside the gene matches: 16. Germline V gene sequence: CDR1 SGHRS, CDR2 YFSETQ. The CDR3 runs 15 residues.

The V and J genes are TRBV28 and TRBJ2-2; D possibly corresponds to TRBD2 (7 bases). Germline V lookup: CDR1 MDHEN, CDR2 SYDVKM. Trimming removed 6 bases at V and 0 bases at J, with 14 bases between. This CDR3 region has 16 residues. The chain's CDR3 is CASSRGGPANTGELFF. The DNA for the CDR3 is TGTGCCAGCAGCCGCGGGGGCCCGGCGAACACCGGGGAGCTGTTTTTT.

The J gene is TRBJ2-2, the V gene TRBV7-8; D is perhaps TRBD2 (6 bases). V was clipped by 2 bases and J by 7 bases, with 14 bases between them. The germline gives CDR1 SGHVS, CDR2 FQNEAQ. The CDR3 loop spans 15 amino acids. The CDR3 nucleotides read TGTGCCAGCAGCTTATTTGTCCCCGGGGGCGGGGAGCTGTTTTTT. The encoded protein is CASSLFVPGGGELFF.

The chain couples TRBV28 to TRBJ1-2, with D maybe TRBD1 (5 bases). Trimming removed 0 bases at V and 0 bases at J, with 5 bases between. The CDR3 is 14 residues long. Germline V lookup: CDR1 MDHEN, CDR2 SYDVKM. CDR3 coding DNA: TGTGCCAGCAGTTTATGGGGGCCTAACTATGGCTACACCTTC. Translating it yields CASSLWGPNYGYTF.

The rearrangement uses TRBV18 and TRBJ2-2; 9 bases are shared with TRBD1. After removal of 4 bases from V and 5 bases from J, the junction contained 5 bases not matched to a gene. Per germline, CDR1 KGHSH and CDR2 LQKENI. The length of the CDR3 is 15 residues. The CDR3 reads CASSLTGGGTGELFF. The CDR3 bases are TGTGCCAGCTCACTTACAGGGGGCGGAACCGGGGAGCTGTTTTTT.

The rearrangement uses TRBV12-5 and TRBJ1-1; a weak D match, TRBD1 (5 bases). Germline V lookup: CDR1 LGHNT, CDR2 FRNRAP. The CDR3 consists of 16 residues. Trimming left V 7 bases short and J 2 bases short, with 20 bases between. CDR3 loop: CASVGTHQRRNTEAFF. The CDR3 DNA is TGTGCTAGTGTAGGGACTCATCAGAGACGCAACACTGAAGCTTTCTTT.

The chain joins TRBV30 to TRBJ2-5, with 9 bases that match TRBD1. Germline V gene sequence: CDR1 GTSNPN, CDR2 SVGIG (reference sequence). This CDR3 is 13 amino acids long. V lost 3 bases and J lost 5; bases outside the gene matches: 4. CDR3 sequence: CAWSATGGETQYF. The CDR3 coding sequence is TGTGCCTGGAGCGCGACAGGGGGGGAGACCCAGTACTTC.